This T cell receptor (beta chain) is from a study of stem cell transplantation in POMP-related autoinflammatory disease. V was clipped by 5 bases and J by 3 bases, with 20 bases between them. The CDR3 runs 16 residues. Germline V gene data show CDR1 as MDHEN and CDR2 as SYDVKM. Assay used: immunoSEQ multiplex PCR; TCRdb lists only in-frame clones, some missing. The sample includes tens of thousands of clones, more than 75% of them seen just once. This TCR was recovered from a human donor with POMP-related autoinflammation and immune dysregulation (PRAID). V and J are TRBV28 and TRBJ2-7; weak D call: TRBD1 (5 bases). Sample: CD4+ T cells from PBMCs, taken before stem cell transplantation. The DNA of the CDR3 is TGTGCCAGCAGTACCCCCATGCTGGGCGGACACTACGAGCAGTACTTC. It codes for CASSTPMLGGHYEQYF.